This is a list of T cell receptor beta chains from one sample in a study of technical replicates of blood from a few donors. TCRdb's table, derived via immunoSEQ multiplex PCR, lists solely in-frame clones and lacks some. The data show tens of thousands of clones, with 90% to 97% seen just once and roughly 0.4% held by the top ten. Sequencing was performed on T cells isolated from PBMCs. These receptors were taken from a human donor in good health. Both conserved end residues are part of each CDR3. The D gene is left open where the match is weak. Size is stated for part of the rows, as once, few or many counts, or as a class when the clone is expanded.

d_gene	abundance	v_gene	j_gene	CDR3nt	CDR3aa
.	.	TRBV29-1	TRBJ2-3	TGCAGCGTTGAAGATATAGATACGCAGTATTTT	CSVEDIDTQYF
TRBD1	.	TRBV4-3	TRBJ1-5	TGCGCCAGCAGCCAGCTGACAGGGACAAATCAGCCCCAGCATTTT	CASSQLTGTNQPQHF
.	.	TRBV13	TRBJ1-3	TGTGCCAGCAGCCCTTTAACAGGGCTAAACACCATATATTTT	CASSPLTGLNTIYF
.	once	TRBV7-2	TRBJ2-1	TGTGCCAGCAGCTTAATGGGCAGGGTGAGGACCAATGAGCAGTTCTTC	CASSLMGRVRTNEQFF
TRBD2	once	TRBV7-3	TRBJ2-3	TGTGCCAGCAGCTTAGCGGGAGGGCCCTCAGATACGCAGTATTTT	CASSLAGGPSDTQYF
TRBD1	.	TRBV15	TRBJ1-2	TGTGCCACCAGCAGATCGGTTACAGGGGAAGGTGGCTACACCTTC	CATSRSVTGEGGYTF
TRBD1	.	TRBV19	TRBJ2-7	TGTGCCAGTAGTTGGGACAGGGGGCGAATCTACGAGCAGTACTTC	CASSWDRGRIYEQYF
TRBD1	once	TRBV19	TRBJ2-6	TGTGCCAGTCAGGGGGCGCGGGGGGCCAACGTCCTGACTTTC	CASQGARGANVLTF
TRBD2	once	TRBV7-6	TRBJ2-7	TGTGCCAGCAGCTCCCTAGCGGGGCCGAACTACGAGCAGTACTTC	CASSSLAGPNYEQYF
TRBD2	.	TRBV5-1	TRBJ2-1	TGCGCCAGCAGCTTAAGCGGGAGGGGGCCCAATGAGCAGTTCTTC	CASSLSGRGPNEQFF
.	.	TRBV25-1	TRBJ2-5	TGTGCCAGCAGTGAATATGGCCCCCAAGAGACCCAGTACTTC	CASSEYGPQETQYF
TRBD1	.	TRBV27	TRBJ2-7	TGTGCCAGCAGAGCCAGGGGGCGAGGGGAGCAGTACTTC	CASRARGRGEQYF
TRBD2	once	TRBV9	TRBJ2-3	TGTGCCAGCAGCGCCGACCCTAGCGGGAGGAATGGAGATACGCAGTATTTT	CASSADPSGRNGDTQYF
TRBD2	.	TRBV9	TRBJ2-7	TGTGCCAGCAGCCCGGCGGGAGGGAACTACGAGCAGTACTTC	CASSPAGGNYEQYF
.	.	TRBV27	TRBJ2-5	TGTGCCAGCAGTTTAACAGGTCTGATAGAGACCCAGTACTTC	CASSLTGLIETQYF
.	.	TRBV5-1	TRBJ2-1	TGCGCCAGCAGGCCATCCGCGGGCTCCTACAATGAGCAGTTCTTC	CASRPSAGSYNEQFF
.	.	TRBV5-4	TRBJ1-2	TGTGCCAGCAGCCCCCCGGGGGGAATAGTTAACTATGGCTACACCTTC	CASSPPGGIVNYGYTF
.	.	TRBV2	TRBJ2-1	TGTGCCGGATCGGGGGTTACGGCAGGGATCAATGAGCAGTTCTTC	CAGSGVTAGINEQFF
.	.	TRBV28	TRBJ2-7	TGTGCCAGCAGTCCCATCGGGGGGCTCTACGAGCAGTACTTC	CASSPIGGLYEQYF
TRBD1	.	TRBV7-6	TRBJ2-6	TGTGCCAGCAGCCTCGGAGACAGGGTTTCGGGGGCCAACGTCCTGACTTTC	CASSLGDRVSGANVLTF
.	.	TRBV1	TRBJ2-1	TGCACCAGCAGCCAAGATACTAGCGGGAGGGCTGACAATGAGCAGTTCTTC	CTSSQDTSGRADNEQFF
.	.	TRBV30	TRBJ1-3	TGTGCCTGGAGTGTAGGCAGGGACTATGGAAACACCATATATTTT	CAWSVGRDYGNTIYF
TRBD1	.	TRBV10-2	TRBJ1-5	TGCGCCAGCAGGGAGACAGGGAAGGGACAGCCCCAGCATTTT	CASRETGKGQPQHF
TRBD2	.	TRBV4-2	TRBJ2-7	TGTGCCAGCAGCCCTTTAGCGGGAGAGGGCGAGCAGTACTTC	CASSPLAGEGEQYF
TRBD2	.	TRBV28	TRBJ2-7	TGTGCCAGCAGTTTCCCCTCAGCCTCCCTAATAGCGGGGGTTACCTACGAGCAGTACTTC	CASSFPSASLIAGVTYEQYF
TRBD1	.	TRBV5-8	TRBJ1-5	TGTGCCAGCAGCCCCGGGACAGGGTACCAGCCCCAGCATTTT	CASSPGTGYQPQHF
.	.	TRBV9	TRBJ2-3	TGTGCCAGCAGCCTTAGCCAGCAGAGCACAGATACGCAGTATTTT	CASSLSQQSTDTQYF
.	.	TRBV10-3	TRBJ2-7	TGTGCCATCATCAGACAGGACAACTACGAGCAGTACTTC	CAIIRQDNYEQYF
.	.	TRBV6-1	TRBJ2-7	TGTGCCAGCAGTGAACTTATTCGTGGGGCTACACGTTCCTACGAGCAGTACTTC	CASSELIRGATRSYEQYF
TRBD1	.	TRBV5-6	TRBJ1-4	TGTGCCAGCAGCTTGGTTGAGGGGGCGCGTGAAAAACTGTTTTTT	CASSLVEGAREKLFF
TRBD1	.	TRBV28	TRBJ2-5	TGTGCCAGCAGTTTAAACTACAGGGGTGAGACCCAGTACTTC	CASSLNYRGETQYF
.	.	TRBV7-9	TRBJ2-5	TGTGCCAGCAGCTTAACTGCTAGCAAAGAGACCCAGTACTTC	CASSLTASKETQYF
.	.	TRBV2	TRBJ2-5	TGTGCCAGCAGTGAGCGAGCTTATCAAGAGACCCAGTACTTC	CASSERAYQETQYF
.	.	TRBV30	TRBJ2-2	TGTGCCTGGACCGTAACCCCGGGAATATACACCGGGGAGCTGTTTTTT	CAWTVTPGIYTGELFF
TRBD1	.	TRBV5-6	TRBJ2-3	TGTGCCAGCAGCACATCATTCGGGACAGGGTTAGCGGGAGATACGCAGTATTTT	CASSTSFGTGLAGDTQYF
.	.	TRBV7-8	TRBJ2-2	TGTGCCAGCAGCCCGACTACGAACACCGGGGAGCTGTTTTTT	CASSPTTNTGELFF
.	.	TRBV9	TRBJ2-1	TGTGCCAGCAGCTCAGAGGGAGCGGAGGGCAGGCCCTACAATGAGCAGTTCTTC	CASSSEGAEGRPYNEQFF
TRBD2	.	TRBV7-9	TRBJ2-7	TGTGCCAGCAGCATCGCTAGCGGACCAGGCTACGAGCAGTACTTC	CASSIASGPGYEQYF
TRBD2	.	TRBV29-1	TRBJ2-1	TGCAGCGGGGATAGCGGGAGGGCCAAACATGAGCAGTTCTTC	CSGDSGRAKHEQFF
TRBD2	.	TRBV7-9	TRBJ2-7	TGTGCCAGCAGCCCTACCGGGACTAGCGAACAGTACTTC	CASSPTGTSEQYF
.	.	TRBV19	TRBJ2-7	TGTGCCAGTAGTCGCACCGGCTCCTACGAGCAGTACTTC	CASSRTGSYEQYF
.	.	TRBV7-8	TRBJ1-1	TGTGCCAGCAGTCTGGCTCCGAACACTGAAGCTTTCTTT	CASSLAPNTEAFF
TRBD1	.	TRBV10-1	TRBJ1-5	TGCGCCAGCAGTGCGGGACAGGTAAATCAGCCCCAGCATTTT	CASSAGQVNQPQHF
TRBD2	few	TRBV25-1	TRBJ2-2	TGTGCCAGCAGTGAGCGGGAGCGGGAATCCGGGGAGCTGTTTTTT	CASSERERESGELFF
.	.	TRBV29-1	TRBJ2-3	TGCAGCGTGTCCCAACAGGGTAGCACAGATACGCAGTATTTT	CSVSQQGSTDTQYF
TRBD2	.	TRBV5-4	TRBJ2-7	TGTGCCAGCAGCTTGGCCCCGGGACTAGCGGGATCCTACGAGCAGTACTTC	CASSLAPGLAGSYEQYF
.	.	TRBV7-2	TRBJ1-1	TGTGCCAGCAGTTTCAACAGGGAGAACACTGAAGCTTTCTTT	CASSFNRENTEAFF
.	.	TRBV2	TRBJ1-3	TGTGCCAGCAGTGAGCAGGGTTCCAACTCTGGAAACACCATATATTTT	CASSEQGSNSGNTIYF
.	.	TRBV4-1	TRBJ1-3	TGCGCCAGCAGCCAAGTGGGCACAGAAAACTCTGGAAACACCATATATTTT	CASSQVGTENSGNTIYF
TRBD1	.	TRBV5-1	TRBJ1-1	TGCGCCAGCAGCTCTCAGGGGGCGGGGACTGAAGCTTTCTTT	CASSSQGAGTEAFF
.	.	TRBV9	TRBJ2-1	TGTGCCAGCAGCGTAGGGTTAGTCGGGGATGAGCAGTTCTTC	CASSVGLVGDEQFF
.	.	TRBV10-1	TRBJ1-5	TGCGCCAGCAGTGAGGTTGGCCAGCCCCAGCATTTT	CASSEVGQPQHF
.	.	TRBV7-2	TRBJ1-2	TGTGCCAGCAGCGGATTTAGGGGCACGGCTGCTTATGGCTACACCTTC	CASSGFRGTAAYGYTF
.	.	TRBV5-8	TRBJ2-3	TGTGCCAGCAGCTTGGGGCAGGACACAGATACGCAGTATTTT	CASSLGQDTDTQYF
TRBD1	.	TRBV4-3	TRBJ2-7	TGCGCCAGCAGCCAAGATTTTCGGGGACAGGACTCTATCTACGAGCAGTACTTC	CASSQDFRGQDSIYEQYF
TRBD2	.	TRBV27	TRBJ2-1	TGTGCCAGCAGTTTAGAACTAGCGGGAGGGCCTAGGCAGTTCTTC	CASSLELAGGPRQFF
.	.	TRBV7-7	TRBJ2-3	TGTGCTAGCAGCTCTGGAGTAACAGATACGCAGTATTTT	CASSSGVTDTQYF
TRBD1	.	TRBV19	TRBJ1-5	TGTGCCAGTAGGCGAGACAGGGAGTATTCTCAGCCCCAGCATTTT	CASRRDREYSQPQHF
TRBD1	.	TRBV6-1	TRBJ2-7	TGTGCCAGCAAGGACAGGGGACGAGCTTACGAGCAGTACTTC	CASKDRGRAYEQYF
.	once	TRBV7-6	TRBJ2-2	TGTGCCAGCAGCTTAGATTGGGCACTTACCGCCGGGGAGCTGTTTTTT	CASSLDWALTAGELFF